What follows are 26 T cell receptor beta chains derived from one specimen sequenced in a study of immune evolution from preneoplasia to lung adenocarcinoma (dated by TCRdb to 2020 to 2023). Libraries were made using the immunoSEQ multiplex PCR assay. TCRdb took this table from immuneACCESS and kept in-frame rearrangements with V and J called. Such tables lack part of the clones; where checked against another copy, unresolved V genes explain under half of the gap, and the rest is unexplained. Within this sample are some 8,300 clones, with about 80% of them counted one time only. Less than 2.5% of the sample lies in the top ten. Sequenced: FFPE invasive lung adenocarcinoma tissue. The cell subset or site label, as the study defines it: frankly invasive lung adenocarcinoma (ADC). These receptor sequences come from a person over 45 with lung adenocarcinoma.

The genes are TRBV4-1 and TRBJ2-3, with 10 positions matching TRBD1. V shed 6 bases, J shed 3 bases, and the junction held 6 bases outside the gene matches. Germline values: CDR1 MGHRA, CDR2 YSYEKL. The CDR3 runs 15 residues. The CDR3 loop reads CASRRGTGETDTQYF. In DNA, the CDR3 is TGCGCCAGCAGACGCGGGACAGGGGAAACAGATACGCAGTATTTT.

This chain connects TRBV18 to TRBJ2-2; D not resolved. Trimming removed 2 bases from V and 2 bases from J, with 12 bases in between. Germline V lookup: CDR1 KGHSH, CDR2 LQKENI. The CDR3 spans 16 residues. The DNA for the CDR3 is TGTGCCAGCTCACCAAGTTCGGCAGATAACACCGGGGAGCTGTTTTTT. Translating it yields CASSPSSADNTGELFF.

The chain uses TRBV9 and TRBJ2-2; D not resolved. Trimming stripped 2 bases from V and 6 bases from J, with 14 bases between. This CDR3 is built from 15 residues. In germline, CDR1 is SGDLS, CDR2 YYNGEE. The CDR3 spells CASSVRAFPAGELFF. CDR3 coding DNA: TGTGCCAGCAGCGTTAGAGCCTTTCCAGCCGGGGAGCTGTTTTTT.

This clone was picked up a small number of times. The chain couples TRBV5-1 to TRBJ1-1; unclear D gene. Looked up from germline, CDR1 is SGHRS and CDR2 is YFSETQ. The CDR3 consists of 15 residues. Trimming removed 0 bases at V and 1 base at J, with 10 bases between. The CDR3 loop reads CASSLAVLTNTEAFF. The CDR3 DNA sequence: TGCGCCAGCAGCTTGGCCGTGCTTACGAACACTGAAGCTTTCTTT.

This clone was detected once. The chain combines TRBV28 with TRBJ2-7; D unclear. This CDR3 spans 15 amino acids. V gave up 6 bases and J gave up 0 bases, with 15 bases separating them. The germline V gene encodes CDR1 MDHEN and CDR2 SYDVKM. DNA of the CDR3: TGTGCCAGCAGCCTCAAAAGTGGTAGCTCCTACGAGCAGTACTTC. Residues: CASSLKSGSSYEQYF.

The V and J genes are TRBV5-6 and TRBJ1-2, with D hard to call. The ends were cut back, 0 bases at V and 0 bases at J, with 9 bases in the middle. CDR1 and CDR2 from the germline V gene are SGHDT and YYEEEE. The CDR3 length is 15 residues. Written as DNA, the CDR3 is TGTGCCAGCAGCTTGGCGGGGAACCCTAACTATGGCTACACCTTC. Its protein is CASSLAGNPNYGYTF.

This sequence joins TRBV14 and TRBJ2-3; D unresolved. V was pared by 0 bases and J by 2 bases, with 12 bases between. The germline V gene has CDR1 SGHDN and CDR2 FVKESK. CDR3 length: 16 residues. The CDR3 is CASSQDRQVITDTQYF. CDR3 coding DNA: TGTGCCAGCAGCCAAGATCGGCAGGTCATCACAGATACGCAGTATTTT.

This clone came up a few times. The rearrangement uses TRBV10-2 and TRBJ1-5, with 8 bases aligning to TRBD1. This CDR3 has 13 residues. CDR1 and CDR2 (germline): WSHSY, SAAADI. J was trimmed by 7 bases and V by 6 bases; bases with no gene match: 5. CDR3 DNA: TGCGCCAGCAGCTACGGACAGGGACAGCCCCAGCATTTT. It yields the protein CASSYGQGQPQHF.

A few counts support this clone. The chain employs TRBV2 and TRBJ1-3; 8 nucleotides match TRBD1. V trimming: 9 bases; J trimming: 0 bases; junction bases outside the gene matches: 4. This CDR3 contains 14 residues. CDR1 and CDR2 from the germline V gene are SNHLY and FYNNEI. This chain's CDR3 is CARTTGDSGNTIYF. The CDR3 region has the DNA TGTGCCAGAACGACAGGGGACTCTGGAAACACCATATATTTT.

Remarks on this clone: The germline gene is not matched at one end of the junction; a read error may be the cause. This chain uses TRBV14 with TRBJ2-1; D may be TRBD2 (6 bases). Germline V lookup: CDR1 SGHDN, CDR2 FVKESK. This CDR3 comprises 16 residues. The CDR3, as DNA: TGTGCCAGCAGCGAAGAGACTAGATTCAGGTACAATGAGCAGTTCTTC. Residues: CASSEETRFRYNEQFF.

This clone was seen only a few times. The chain recombines TRBV7-9 with TRBJ1-4; D not resolved. The CDR3 is 14 amino acids. V gave up 1 base and J gave up 6 bases, with 9 bases separating them. The germline gives CDR1 SEHNR, CDR2 FQNEAQ (reference sequence). The CDR3 sequence is CASSLGGVDEKLFF. The DNA of the CDR3 is TGTGCCAGCAGCTTAGGAGGCGTGGATGAAAAACTGTTTTTT.

The chain carries TRBV5-8 and TRBJ1-1; D is perhaps TRBD1 (5 bases). V was clipped by 7 bases and J by 9 bases, with 19 bases between them. Germline V CDR1 and CDR2: SGHTS, YDEGEE. This CDR3 has 13 residues. The CDR3 DNA reads as TGTGCCAGCTGGGCACACCCTGGGACTCAAGCTTTCTTT. This sequence encodes CASWAHPGTQAFF.

The rearrangement joins TRBV28 to TRBJ2-7; TRBD1 matches 7 bases. This CDR3 is built from 14 residues. Trimming cost V 2 bases and J 3 bases; bases outside gene matches: 4. CDR1 and CDR2 from the germline V gene are MDHEN and SYDVKM. CDR3 DNA sequence: TGTGCCAGCAGTTTAGCAGGGGGAAACTACGAGCAGTACTTC. It is translated as CASSLAGGNYEQYF.

The gene calls are TRBV6-6 and TRBJ1-2; D uncertain. This CDR3 is 13 amino acids long. Germline values: CDR1 MNHNY, CDR2 SVGAGI (reference sequence). Deletions cut 5 bases from V and 2 bases from J, with 9 bases between. DNA for the CDR3: TGTGCCAGCAGTAGCACAGAGAACTATGGCTACACCTTC. Its protein product is CASSSTENYGYTF.

Note on this clone: In the same sample, other DNA sequences code for this CDR3. The chain has TRBV15 and TRBJ1-5; possible D gene TRBD1, 5 bases. This CDR3 contains 13 residues. Trimming removed 3 bases from V and 4 bases from J, with 7 bases in between. From germline, CDR1 is LNHNV and CDR2 YYDKDF (reference sequence). The CDR3 sequence: CATSRGRNQPQHF. The CDR3 DNA reads TGTGCCACCAGCAGGGGACGGAATCAGCCCCAGCATTTT. Full variable domain (outside the CDR3, taken from reference TRBV15 and TRBJ1-5): DAMVIQNPRYQVTQFGKPVTLSCSQTLNHNVMYWYQQKSSQAPKLLFHYYDKDFNNEADTPDNFQSRRPNTSFCFLDIRSPGLGDTAMYLCATSRGRNQPQHFGDGTRLSIL.

The rearrangement links TRBV19 to TRBJ2-7, with D maybe TRBD1 (5 bases). CDR1 is LNHDA and CDR2 is SQIVND in the germline V gene (reference sequence). V gave up 11 bases and J gave up 4 bases, with 21 bases separating them. There are 14 residues in the CDR3. This CDR3 reads CAAKSPAGPYEQYF. The CDR3, as DNA: TGTGCCGCCAAATCCCCGGCAGGGCCATACGAGCAGTACTTC.

A few counts support this clone. The V gene is TRBV6-1, the J gene TRBJ2-7; 9 bases match TRBD1. This CDR3 spans 14 amino acids. Germline trimming cut 6 bases from V and 1 base from J; bases unmatched to any gene: 4. CDR1 and CDR2 from the germline V gene are MNHNS and SASEGT. CDR3 sequence: CASRDRGGSYEQYF. The DNA of the CDR3 is TGTGCCAGCAGGGACAGGGGAGGGTCCTACGAGCAGTACTTC.

The gene calls are TRBV10-3 and TRBJ1-2; unclear D gene. V was cut by 10 bases and J by 3 bases, with 15 bases left in between. Looked up from germline, CDR1 is ENHRY and CDR2 is SYGVKD. The CDR3 length is 13 residues. CDR3 in DNA: TGTGCCACCGGTGGGAGGTCGGACTATGGCTACACCTTC. This gives the protein CATGGRSDYGYTF.

The V gene is TRBV4-2, the J gene TRBJ2-1; 10 positions match TRBD2. CDR1 and CDR2 from the germline V gene are LGHNA and YNFKEQ. CDR3 length: 17 residues. With 3 bases clipped from V and 6 bases from J, the junction kept 11 bases outside the gene matches. The CDR3 here is CASSHTLAGGRSNEQFF. In DNA form, the CDR3 reads TGTGCCAGCAGCCATACATTAGCGGGAGGCCGGTCCAATGAGCAGTTCTTC.

This clone was observed a handful of times. The J gene is TRBJ2-2, the V gene TRBV14; 11 positions agree with TRBD2. Germline CDR1 SGHDN, CDR2 FVKESK. After removal of 1 base from V and 1 base from J, the junction contained 5 bases not matched to a gene. CDR3 length equals 18 residues. CDR3 bases: TGTGCCAGCAGCCAAGGTAGCGGGAGGGCCAAGAACACCGGGGAGCTGTTTTTT. It translates to CASSQGSGRAKNTGELFF.

This clone showed up just once. V and J are TRBV2 and TRBJ1-1; D unresolved. The V end lost 9 bases, the J end lost 1 base, and 9 bases lay between the germline ends. CDR3 length: 12 residues. Looked up from germline, CDR1 is SNHLY and CDR2 is FYNNEI. Here the CDR3 reads CASAEGNTEAFF. The CDR3 DNA reads TGTGCCAGTGCTGAGGGGAACACTGAAGCTTTCTTT.

This chain joins TRBV25-1 and TRBJ2-2; 11 bases match TRBD1. The CDR3 length is 18 residues. With V trimmed by 8 bases and J by 1 base, 12 bases remained unmatched. Germline CDR1 and CDR2: MGHDK and SYGVNS. For the CDR3, the DNA is TGTGCCAGCTCAAACCTAGCGGGGACAGGGGGGAACACCGGGGAGCTGTTTTTT. It encodes CASSNLAGTGGNTGELFF.

The chain couples TRBV27 to TRBJ1-2, with D hard to call. The CDR3 sequence is 14 residues long. V was clipped by 5 bases and J by 5 bases, with 15 bases between them. Germline lookup yields CDR1 MNHEY and CDR2 SMNVEV (reference sequence). CDR3 in amino acids: CASSPNPGYYGYTF. CDR3 nucleotides: TGTGCCAGCAGTCCTAATCCAGGTTATTATGGCTACACCTTC.

The DNA of the CDR3 is TGTGCCAGCAGTCCCGTACACCGTAGTGAGCAGTTCTTC. It specifies CASSPVHRSEQFF. V is TRBV6-6 and J is TRBJ2-1; D uncertain. The length of the CDR3 is 13 residues. V gave up 5 bases and J gave up 9 bases, with 14 bases separating them. Germline lookup yields CDR1 MNHNY and CDR2 SVGAGI (reference sequence).

V and J are TRBV6-1 and TRBJ1-2; D is uncertain. Trimming removed 0 bases at V and 7 bases at J, with 12 bases between. The CDR3 consists of 14 residues. CDR1 is MNHNS, CDR2 SASEGT, per germline. The CDR3, as DNA: TGTGCCAGCAGTGAAGCGCGCGGGGTTTCTGGCTACACCTTC. Its translation is CASSEARGVSGYTF.

V is TRBV5-1 and J is TRBJ1-1; D gene unclear. The CDR3 length is 16 residues. V lost 0 bases to trimming and J lost 4 bases, with 16 bases between them. Germline loops: CDR1 SGHRS, CDR2 YFSETQ. The CDR3 region has the DNA TGCGCCAGCAGCTTGGAGTCGGCGGACGCGGGCACTGAAGCTTTCTTT. This gives the protein CASSLESADAGTEAFF.